The sequence of this T cell receptor (beta chain) was determined in a study of blood T cell repertoires in COVID-19. Original data processing: By means of reference gene primer amplification, nucleated cell counts were estimated. Produced via immunoSEQ multiplex PCR; TCRdb's table is partial and in-frame only. From that table come the V and J calls and clone size; the DNA was used to work out D and trimming. The sample shows hundreds of thousands of clones, more than 75% of them seen only once. The CDR3 runs to 13 residues. Per germline, CDR1 SGHAT and CDR2 FQNNGV. V shed 5 bases and J shed 3 bases, with 11 bases lying between them. A remark on this clone: The same CDR3 is also encoded by other DNA sequences in this sample.

The source material was PBMCs or T cells enriched from blood (not recorded which). This receptor was taken from a man aged 30 to 45 with acute COVID-19. J is TRBJ2-7 and V is TRBV11-2; D might be TRBD2 (6 bases). This CDR3 is CASSLGAGYEQYF. The CDR3 nucleotides read TGTGCCAGCAGCCTGGGAGCGGGCTACGAGCAGTACTTC.